The following is a T cell receptor (beta chain) sequence with its context. Its specificity is not known. This sample is part of a study of identical twins. Whole-study results and caveats: Invariant MAIT and iNKT cells could partly confound zero-insertion analyses.

Trimming stripped 6 bases from V and 3 bases from J, with 12 bases between. Germline-derived CDR1 and CDR2 are SNHLY and FYNNEI. This CDR3 is built from 14 residues. A universal primer binding site was introduced by template switching. The final cDNA contained unique molecular identifiers. Each CDR3 protein gets one entry after TCRdb re-called the 5' RACE reads with MiXCR. The sample carries hundreds of thousands of distinct CDR3 sequences, roughly 7% recorded once. Healthy Caucasians, and only they, were the donors. The same data also went into a second study, on yellow fever vaccine responses in identical twins.

This TCR came from a young woman in good health. The chain carries TRBV2 and TRBJ1-5; no definite D call. Material: memory (CD45RO+) T cells sorted from blood. The CDR3 region has the DNA TGTGCCAGCAGCGTTTCCCCCCACAATCAGCCCCAGCATTTT. Its protein is CASSVSPHNQPQHF.